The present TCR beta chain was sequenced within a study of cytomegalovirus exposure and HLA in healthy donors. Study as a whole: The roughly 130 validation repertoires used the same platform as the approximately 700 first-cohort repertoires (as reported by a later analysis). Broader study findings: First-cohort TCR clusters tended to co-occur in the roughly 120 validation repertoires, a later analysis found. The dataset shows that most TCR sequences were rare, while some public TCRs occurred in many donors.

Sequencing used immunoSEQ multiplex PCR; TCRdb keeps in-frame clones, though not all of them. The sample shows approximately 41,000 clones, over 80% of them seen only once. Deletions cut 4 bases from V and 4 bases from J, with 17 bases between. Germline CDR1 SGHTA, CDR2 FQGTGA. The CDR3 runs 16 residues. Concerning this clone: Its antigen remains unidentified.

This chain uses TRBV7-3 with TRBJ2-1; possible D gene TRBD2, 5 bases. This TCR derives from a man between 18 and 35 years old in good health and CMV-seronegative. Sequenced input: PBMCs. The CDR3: CASSSRGFTSYNEQFF. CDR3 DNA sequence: TGTGCCAGCAGCTCCCGGGGTTTTACTTCTTACAATGAGCAGTTCTTC.